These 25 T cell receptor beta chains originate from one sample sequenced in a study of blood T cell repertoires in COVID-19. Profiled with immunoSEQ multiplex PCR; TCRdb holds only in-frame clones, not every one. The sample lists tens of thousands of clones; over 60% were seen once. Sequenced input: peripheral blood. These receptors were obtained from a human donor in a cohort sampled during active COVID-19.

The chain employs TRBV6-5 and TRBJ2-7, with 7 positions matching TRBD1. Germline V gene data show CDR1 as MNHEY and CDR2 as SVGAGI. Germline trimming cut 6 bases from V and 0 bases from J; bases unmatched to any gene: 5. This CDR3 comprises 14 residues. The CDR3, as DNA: TGTGCCAGCAGAAACGGGGACAGCTCCTACGAGCAGTACTTC. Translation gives CASRNGDSSYEQYF.

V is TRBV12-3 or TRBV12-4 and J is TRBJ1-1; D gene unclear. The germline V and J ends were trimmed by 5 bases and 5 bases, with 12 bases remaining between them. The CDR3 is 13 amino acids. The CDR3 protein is CASSRGSGTEAFF. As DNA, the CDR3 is TGTGCCAGCAGTCGAGGGAGTGGTACTGAAGCTTTCTTT.

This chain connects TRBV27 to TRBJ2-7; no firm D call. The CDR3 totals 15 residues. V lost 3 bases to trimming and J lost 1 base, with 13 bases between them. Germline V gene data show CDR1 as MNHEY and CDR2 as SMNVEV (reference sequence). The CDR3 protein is CASSFSQRLSYEQYF. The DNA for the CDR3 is TGTGCCAGCAGTTTTAGCCAGCGCCTATCCTACGAGCAGTACTTC.

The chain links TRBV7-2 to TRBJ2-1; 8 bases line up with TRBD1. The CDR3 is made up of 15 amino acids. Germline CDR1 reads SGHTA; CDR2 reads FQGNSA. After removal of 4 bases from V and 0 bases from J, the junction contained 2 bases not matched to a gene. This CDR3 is CASSSDRASYNEQFF. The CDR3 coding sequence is TGTGCCAGCAGCTCGGACAGGGCCTCCTACAATGAGCAGTTCTTC.

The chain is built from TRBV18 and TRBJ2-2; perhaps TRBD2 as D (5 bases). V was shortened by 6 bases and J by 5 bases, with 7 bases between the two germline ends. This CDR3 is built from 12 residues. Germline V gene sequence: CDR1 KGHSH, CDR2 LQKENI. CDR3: CASSRRTGELFF. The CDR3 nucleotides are TGTGCCAGCTCTCGGAGGACCGGGGAGCTGTTTTTT.

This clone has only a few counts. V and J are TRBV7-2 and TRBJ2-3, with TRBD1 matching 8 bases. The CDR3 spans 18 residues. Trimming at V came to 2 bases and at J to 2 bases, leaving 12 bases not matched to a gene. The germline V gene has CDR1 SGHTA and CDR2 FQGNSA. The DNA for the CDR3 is TGTGCCAGCAGCTTATGGGGTCTGGGGACAGGCAACACAGATACGCAGTATTTT. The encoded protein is CASSLWGLGTGNTDTQYF.

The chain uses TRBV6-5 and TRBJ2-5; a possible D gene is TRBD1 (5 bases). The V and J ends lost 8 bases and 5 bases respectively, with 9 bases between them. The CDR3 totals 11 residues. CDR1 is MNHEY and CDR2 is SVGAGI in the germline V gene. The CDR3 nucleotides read TGTGCCAGCCCCTCAGGGGAGACCCAGTACTTC. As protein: CASPSGETQYF.

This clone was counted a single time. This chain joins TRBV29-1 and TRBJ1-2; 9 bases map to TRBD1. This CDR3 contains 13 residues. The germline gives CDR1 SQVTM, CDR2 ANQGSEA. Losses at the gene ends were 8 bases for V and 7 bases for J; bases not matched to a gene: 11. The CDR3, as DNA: TGCAGCTCCCGGACAGGGGAAGAGGGTGGCTACACCTTC. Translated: CSSRTGEEGGYTF.

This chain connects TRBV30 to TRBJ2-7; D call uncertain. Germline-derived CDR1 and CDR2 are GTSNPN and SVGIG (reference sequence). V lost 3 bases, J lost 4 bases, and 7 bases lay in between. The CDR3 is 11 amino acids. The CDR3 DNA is TGTGCCTGGAGCCTACTATACGAGCAGTACTTC. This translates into CAWSLLYEQYF.

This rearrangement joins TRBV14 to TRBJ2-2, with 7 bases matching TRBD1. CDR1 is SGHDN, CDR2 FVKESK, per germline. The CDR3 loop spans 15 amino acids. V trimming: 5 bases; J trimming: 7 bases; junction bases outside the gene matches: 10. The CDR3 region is CASSAQGRLDGELFF. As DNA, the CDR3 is TGTGCCAGCAGCGCACAGGGGAGACTTGACGGGGAGCTGTTTTTT.

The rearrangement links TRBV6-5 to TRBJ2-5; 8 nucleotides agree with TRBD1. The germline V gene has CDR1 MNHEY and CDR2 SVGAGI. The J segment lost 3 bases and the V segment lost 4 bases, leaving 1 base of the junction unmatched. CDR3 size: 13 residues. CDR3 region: CASSWTGKETQYF. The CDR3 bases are TGTGCCAGCAGTTGGACAGGGAAAGAGACCCAGTACTTC.

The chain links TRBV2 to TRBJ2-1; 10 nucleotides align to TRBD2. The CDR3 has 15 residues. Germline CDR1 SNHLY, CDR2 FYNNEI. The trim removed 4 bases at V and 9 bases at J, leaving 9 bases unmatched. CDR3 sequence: CASSVTSGIRSEQFF. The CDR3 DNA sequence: TGTGCCAGCAGTGTCACTAGCGGGATTAGAAGTGAGCAGTTCTTC.

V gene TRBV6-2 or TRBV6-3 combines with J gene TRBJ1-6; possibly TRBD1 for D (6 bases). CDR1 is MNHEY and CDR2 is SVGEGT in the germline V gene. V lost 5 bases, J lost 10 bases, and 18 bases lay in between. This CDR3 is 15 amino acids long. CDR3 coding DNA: TGTGCCAGCAGTCCACAGGGACATCTTTCCTCACCCCTCCACTTT. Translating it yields CASSPQGHLSSPLHF.

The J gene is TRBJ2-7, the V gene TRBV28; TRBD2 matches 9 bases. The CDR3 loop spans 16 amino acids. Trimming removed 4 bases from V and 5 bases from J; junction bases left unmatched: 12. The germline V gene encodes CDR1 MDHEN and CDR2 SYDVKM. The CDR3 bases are TGTGCCAGCAGTTCCGCCCTCTATAGCGGGAGCGACGAGCAGTACTTC. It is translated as CASSSALYSGSDEQYF.

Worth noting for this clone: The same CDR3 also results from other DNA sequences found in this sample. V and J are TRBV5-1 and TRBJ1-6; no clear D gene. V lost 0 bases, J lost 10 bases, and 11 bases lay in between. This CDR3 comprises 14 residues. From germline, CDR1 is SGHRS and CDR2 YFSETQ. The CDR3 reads CASSLDPGNSPLHF. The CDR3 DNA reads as TGCGCCAGCAGCTTGGATCCGGGGAACTCACCCCTCCACTTT.

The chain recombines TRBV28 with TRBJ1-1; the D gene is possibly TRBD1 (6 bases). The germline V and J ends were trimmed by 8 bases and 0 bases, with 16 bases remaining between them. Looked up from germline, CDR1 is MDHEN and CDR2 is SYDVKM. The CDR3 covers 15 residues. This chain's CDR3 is CASRPGHLMNTEAFF. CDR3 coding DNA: TGTGCCAGCCGTCCGGGACACCTCATGAACACTGAAGCTTTCTTT.

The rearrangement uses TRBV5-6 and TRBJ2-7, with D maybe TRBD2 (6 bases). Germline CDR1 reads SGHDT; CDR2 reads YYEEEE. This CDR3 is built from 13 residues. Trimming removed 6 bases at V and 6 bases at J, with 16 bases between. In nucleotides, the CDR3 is TGTGCCAGCAATGGGGGGTTTGGAGGCGAGCAGTACTTC. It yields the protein CASNGGFGGEQYF.

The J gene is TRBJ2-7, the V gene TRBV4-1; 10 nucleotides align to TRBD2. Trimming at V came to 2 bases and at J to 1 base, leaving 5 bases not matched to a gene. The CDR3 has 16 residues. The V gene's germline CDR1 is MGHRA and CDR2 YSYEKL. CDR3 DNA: TGCGCCAGCAGCCAACCCGGGACTAGCGTTTCCTACGAGCAGTACTTC. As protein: CASSQPGTSVSYEQYF.

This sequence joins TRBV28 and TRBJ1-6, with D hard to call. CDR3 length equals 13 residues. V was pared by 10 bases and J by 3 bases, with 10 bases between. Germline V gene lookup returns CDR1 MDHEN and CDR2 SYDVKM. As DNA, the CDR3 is TGTGCCATACAGACACACTATAATTCACCCCTCCACTTT. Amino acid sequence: CAIQTHYNSPLHF.

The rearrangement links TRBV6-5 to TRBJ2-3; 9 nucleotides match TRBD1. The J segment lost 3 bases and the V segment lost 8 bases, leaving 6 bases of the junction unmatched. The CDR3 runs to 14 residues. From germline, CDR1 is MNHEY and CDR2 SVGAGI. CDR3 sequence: CASRDRVKTDTQYF. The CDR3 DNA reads TGTGCCAGCCGGGACAGGGTTAAAACAGATACGCAGTATTTT.

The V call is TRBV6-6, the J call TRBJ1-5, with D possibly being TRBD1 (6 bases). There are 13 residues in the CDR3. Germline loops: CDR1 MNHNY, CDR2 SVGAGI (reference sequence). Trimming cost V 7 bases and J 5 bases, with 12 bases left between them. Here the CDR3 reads CASMAGVDQPQHF. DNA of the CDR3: TGTGCCAGCATGGCAGGGGTCGATCAGCCCCAGCATTTT.

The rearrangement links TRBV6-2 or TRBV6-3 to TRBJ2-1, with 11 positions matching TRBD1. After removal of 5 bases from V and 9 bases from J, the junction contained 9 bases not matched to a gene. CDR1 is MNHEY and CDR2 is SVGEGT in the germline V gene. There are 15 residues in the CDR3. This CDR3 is CASSKLGTGGPEQFF. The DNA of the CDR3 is TGTGCCAGCAGTAAGTTGGGGACAGGGGGGCCTGAGCAGTTCTTC.

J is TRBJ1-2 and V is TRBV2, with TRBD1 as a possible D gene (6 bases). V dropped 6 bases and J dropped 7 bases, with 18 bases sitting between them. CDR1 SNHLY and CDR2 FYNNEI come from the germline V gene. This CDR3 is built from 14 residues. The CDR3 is CASSPGQFSGGYTF. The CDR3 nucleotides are TGTGCCAGCAGCCCCGGACAGTTTTCTGGTGGCTACACCTTC. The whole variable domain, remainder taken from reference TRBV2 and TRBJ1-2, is EPEVTQTPSHQVTQMGQEVILRCVPISNHLYFYWYRQILGQKVEFLVSFYNNEISEKSEIFDDQFSVERPDGSNFTLKIRSTKLEDSAMYFCASSPGQFSGGYTFGSGTRLTVV.

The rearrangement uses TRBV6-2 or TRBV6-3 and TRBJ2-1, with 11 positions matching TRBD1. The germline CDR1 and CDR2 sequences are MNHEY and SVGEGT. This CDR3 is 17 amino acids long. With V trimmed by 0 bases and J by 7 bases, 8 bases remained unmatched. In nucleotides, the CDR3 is TGTGCCAGCAGTTACTCGGACGGGACAGGGGGTTGGAATGAGCAGTTCTTC. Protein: CASSYSDGTGGWNEQFF.

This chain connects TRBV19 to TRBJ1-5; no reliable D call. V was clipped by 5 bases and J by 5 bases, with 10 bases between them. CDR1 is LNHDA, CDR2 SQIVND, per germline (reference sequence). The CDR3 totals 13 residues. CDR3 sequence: CASSSERDQPQHF. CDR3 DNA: TGTGCCAGTAGTTCGGAGAGAGATCAGCCCCAGCATTTT.